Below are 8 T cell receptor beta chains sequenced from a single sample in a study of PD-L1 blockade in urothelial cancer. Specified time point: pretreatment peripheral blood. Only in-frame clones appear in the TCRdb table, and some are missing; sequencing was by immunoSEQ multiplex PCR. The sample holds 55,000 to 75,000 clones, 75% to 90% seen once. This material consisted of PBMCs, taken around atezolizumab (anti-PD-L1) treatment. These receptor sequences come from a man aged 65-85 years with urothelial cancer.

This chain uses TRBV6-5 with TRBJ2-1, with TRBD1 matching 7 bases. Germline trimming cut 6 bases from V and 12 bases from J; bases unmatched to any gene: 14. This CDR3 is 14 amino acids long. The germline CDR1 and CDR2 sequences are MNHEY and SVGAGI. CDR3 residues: CASSRLAGGSWQFF. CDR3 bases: TGTGCCAGCAGCCGGCTGGCAGGGGGTTCGTGGCAGTTCTTC.

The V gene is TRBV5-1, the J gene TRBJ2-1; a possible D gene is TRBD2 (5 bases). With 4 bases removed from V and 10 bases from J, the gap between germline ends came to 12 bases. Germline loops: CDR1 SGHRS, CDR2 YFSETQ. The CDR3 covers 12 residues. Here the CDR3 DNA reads TGCGCCAGCAGCCAAGGCCCGGGGGAGCAGTTCTTC. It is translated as CASSQGPGEQFF.

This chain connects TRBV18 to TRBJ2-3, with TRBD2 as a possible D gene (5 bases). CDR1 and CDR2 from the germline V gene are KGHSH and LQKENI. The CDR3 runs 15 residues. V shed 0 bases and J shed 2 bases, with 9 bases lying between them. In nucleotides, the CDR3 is TGTGCCAGCTCACCACCGAGCGGAACCACAGATACGCAGTATTTT. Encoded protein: CASSPPSGTTDTQYF.

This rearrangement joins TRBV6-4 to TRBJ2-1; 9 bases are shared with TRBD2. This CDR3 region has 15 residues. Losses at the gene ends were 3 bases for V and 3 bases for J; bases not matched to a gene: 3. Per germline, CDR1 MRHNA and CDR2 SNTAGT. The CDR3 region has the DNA TGTGCCAGCAGTGAAGCTAGCGGGAACTACAATGAGCAGTTCTTC. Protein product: CASSEASGNYNEQFF.

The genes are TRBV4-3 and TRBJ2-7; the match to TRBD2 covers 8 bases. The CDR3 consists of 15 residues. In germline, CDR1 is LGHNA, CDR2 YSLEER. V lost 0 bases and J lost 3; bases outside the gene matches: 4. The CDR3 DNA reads TGCGCCAGCAGCCAAGAGGCGGGAGGTTACTACGAGCAGTACTTC. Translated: CASSQEAGGYYEQYF.

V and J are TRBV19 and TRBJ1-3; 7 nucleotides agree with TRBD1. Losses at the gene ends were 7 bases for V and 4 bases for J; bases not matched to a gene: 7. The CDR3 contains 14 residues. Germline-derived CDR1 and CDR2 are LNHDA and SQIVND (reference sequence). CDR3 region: CASTTGVPGNTIYF. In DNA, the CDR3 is TGTGCCAGTACCACAGGGGTACCAGGAAACACCATATATTTT.

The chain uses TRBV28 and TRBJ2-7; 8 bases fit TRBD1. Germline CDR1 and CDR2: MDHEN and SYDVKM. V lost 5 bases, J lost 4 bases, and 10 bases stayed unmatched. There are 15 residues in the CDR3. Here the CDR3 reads CASSPLGDRGYEQYF. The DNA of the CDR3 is TGTGCCAGCAGTCCCTTAGGAGACAGGGGTTACGAGCAGTACTTC.

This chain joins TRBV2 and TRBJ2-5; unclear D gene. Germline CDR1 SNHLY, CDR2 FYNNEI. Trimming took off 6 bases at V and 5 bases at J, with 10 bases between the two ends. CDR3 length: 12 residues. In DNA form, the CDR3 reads TGTGCCAGCAGCTGGATCGGGGAGACCCAGTACTTC. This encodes CASSWIGETQYF.